This T cell receptor beta chain originates from a study of shared clonotypes between healthy human individuals. Study overall: CD4 naive and CD4 memory each took three plates per donor, while CD8 naive took two and CD8 memory one.

Broader study findings: Non-shared clonotypes displayed generation probabilities falling below those of clonotypes present in all four donors.

TCRdb's table, derived via immunoSEQ multiplex PCR, lists solely in-frame clones and lacks some. The table records some 2,100,000 clones, almost 96% of them present only once. In the case of this clone: The antigen is unknown.

Germline V lookup: CDR1 GTSNPN, CDR2 SVGIG (reference sequence). This CDR3 spans 14 amino acids. V lost 5 bases to trimming and J lost 16 bases; unmatched junction nucleotides: 12. The sequence was collected from a man aged 18 to 29 in good health. The sequencing input was naive CD4+ T cells sorted from blood. Noted subset: CD45RA+ positively selected. The chain has TRBV30 and TRBJ2-1; TRBD2 matches at 15 bases. The CDR3 protein is CAWAPGLAGGGAFF. The CDR3 DNA follows: TGTGCCTGGGCACCGGGACTAGCGGGGGGAGGGGCCTTCTTC. Supplemented by reference TRBV30 and TRBJ2-1, the full variable domain reads SQTIHQWPATLVQPVGSPLSLECTVEGTSNPNLYWYRQAAGRGLQLLFYSVGIGQISSEVPQNLSASRPQDRQFILSSKKLLLSDSGFYLCAWAPGLAGGGAFFGPGTRLTVL.